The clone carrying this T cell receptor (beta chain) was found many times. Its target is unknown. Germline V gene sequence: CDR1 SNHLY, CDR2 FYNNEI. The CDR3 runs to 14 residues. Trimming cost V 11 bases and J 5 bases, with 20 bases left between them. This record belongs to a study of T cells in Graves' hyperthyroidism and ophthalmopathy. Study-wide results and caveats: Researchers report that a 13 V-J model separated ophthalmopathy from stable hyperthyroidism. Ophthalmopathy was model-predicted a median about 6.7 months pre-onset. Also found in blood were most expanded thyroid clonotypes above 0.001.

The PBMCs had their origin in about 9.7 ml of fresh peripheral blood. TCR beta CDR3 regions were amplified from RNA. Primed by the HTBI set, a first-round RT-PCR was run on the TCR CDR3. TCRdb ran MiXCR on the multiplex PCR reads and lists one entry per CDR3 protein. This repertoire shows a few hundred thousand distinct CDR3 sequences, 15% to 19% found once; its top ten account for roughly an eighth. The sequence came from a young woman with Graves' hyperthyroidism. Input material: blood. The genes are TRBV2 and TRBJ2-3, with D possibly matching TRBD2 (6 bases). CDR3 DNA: TGTGCCGAACCGGGACTCCGAAGTAGAGATACGCAGTATTTT. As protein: CAEPGLRSRDTQYF.